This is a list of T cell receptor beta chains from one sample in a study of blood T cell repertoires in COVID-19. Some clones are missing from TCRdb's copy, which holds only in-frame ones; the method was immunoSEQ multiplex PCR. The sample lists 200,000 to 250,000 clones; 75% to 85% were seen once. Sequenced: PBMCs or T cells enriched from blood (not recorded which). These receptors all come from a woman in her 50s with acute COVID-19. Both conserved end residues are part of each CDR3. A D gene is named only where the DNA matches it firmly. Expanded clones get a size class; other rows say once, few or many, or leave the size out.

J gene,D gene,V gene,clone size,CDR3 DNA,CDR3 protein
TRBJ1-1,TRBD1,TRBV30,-,TGTGCCTGGGACAGGGGAATCAACACTGAAGCTTTCTTT,CAWDRGINTEAFF
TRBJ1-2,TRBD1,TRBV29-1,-,TGCGCCTCTTCATTACCGGACAGGATCTATGGCTACACCTTC,CASSLPDRIYGYTF
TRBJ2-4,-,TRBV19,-,TGTGCCAGTAGTAAGGCTGGGCAGGGTCTAGATAATGGGGCCAAAAACATTCAGTACTTC,CASSKAGQGLDNGAKNIQYF
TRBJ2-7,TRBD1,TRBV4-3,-,TGCGCCAGCAGCCAGGGGACAGGGCGCTACGAGCAGTACTTC,CASSQGTGRYEQYF
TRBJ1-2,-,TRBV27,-,TGTGCCAGCAGTCCTGACAGGTTCTATGGCTACACCTTC,CASSPDRFYGYTF
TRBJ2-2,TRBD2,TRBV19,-,TGTGCCAGTAGTATATCCGGGGGGGGCCACGGGGAGCTGTTTTTT,CASSISGGGHGELFF
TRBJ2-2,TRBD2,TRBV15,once,TGTGCCACCAGCAGAGGGCCAGCGGGGGAGGAGTACGGGGAGCTGTTTTTT,CATSRGPAGEEYGELFF
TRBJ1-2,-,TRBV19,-,TGTGCCAGTAGTATGGGGGGAAGGGACCGTCGCTTTCGTGGCTACACCTTC,CASSMGGRDRRFRGYTF
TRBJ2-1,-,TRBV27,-,TGTGCCAGCGTTTTGGCCAGGGGAAATAATGAGCAGTTCTTC,CASVLARGNNEQFF
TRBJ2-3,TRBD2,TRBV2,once,TGTGCCAGCAGTCCCGGGACTAGCGGCGGCGTGGCGCAGTATTTT,CASSPGTSGGVAQYF
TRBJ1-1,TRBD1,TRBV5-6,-,TGTGCCAGCAGCTTAAGGGACAGGGGTTTGAACACTGAAGCTTTCTTT,CASSLRDRGLNTEAFF
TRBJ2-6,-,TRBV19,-,TGTGCCAGTAGTATAGATAGGACAGGGGCCAACGTCCTGACTTTC,CASSIDRTGANVLTF
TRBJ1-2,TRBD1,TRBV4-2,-,TGTGCCAGCAGCCGCCCCCGGACAGGGGATGGCTACACCTTC,CASSRPRTGDGYTF
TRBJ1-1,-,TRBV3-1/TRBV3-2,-,TGTGCCAGCAGCCAAGGGGACGCGGGGCACACTGAAGCTTTCTTT,CASSQGDAGHTEAFF
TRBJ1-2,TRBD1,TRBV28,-,TGTGCCAGCAGTCGGACAGGGGGCTATGGCTACACCTTC,CASSRTGGYGYTF
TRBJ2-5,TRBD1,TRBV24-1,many,TGTGCCACCAGTGAGGGACAGGGGTACCAAGAGACCCAGTACTTC,CATSEGQGYQETQYF
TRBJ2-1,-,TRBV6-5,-,TGTGCCAGCAGTTACAGCCGGGACTCGCTGTTCTTC,CASSYSRDSLFF
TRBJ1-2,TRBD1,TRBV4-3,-,TGCGCCAGCAGCCGCAATACCGGGACAGGGGGCAGGTATGGCTACACCTTC,CASSRNTGTGGRYGYTF
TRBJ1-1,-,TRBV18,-,TGTGCCAGCTCACCAAACAGGGAAGACACTGAAGCTTTCTTT,CASSPNREDTEAFF
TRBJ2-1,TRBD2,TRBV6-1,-,TGTGCCAGCAGTGTCTCTAGCGGGGGGCCTTTTAATGAGCAGTTCTTC,CASSVSSGGPFNEQFF
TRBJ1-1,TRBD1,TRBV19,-,TGTGCCACACAGGGGAGGCCTGAAGCTTTCTTT,CATQGRPEAFF
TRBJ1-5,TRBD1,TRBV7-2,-,TGTGCCAGCAGCGCGTCACAGGGGGCTTTCGGTCAGCCCCAGCATTTT,CASSASQGAFGQPQHF
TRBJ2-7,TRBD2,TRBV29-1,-,TGCAGCGTTGCTCTGGGACTAGCGGTAGGGGAGCAGTACTTC,CSVALGLAVGEQYF
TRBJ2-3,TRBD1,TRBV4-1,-,TGCGCCAGCAGCCTTACAGGGGAACACACAGATACGCAGTATTTT,CASSLTGEHTDTQYF
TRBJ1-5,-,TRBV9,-,TGTGCCAGCAGCGTAGGGGGGCGAGTTTGGAATCTTGGCAATCAGCCCCAGCATTTT,CASSVGGRVWNLGNQPQHF
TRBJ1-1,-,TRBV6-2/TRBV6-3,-,TGTGCCAGCAGCTACTTCATGAACACTGAAGCTTTCTTT,CASSYFMNTEAFF
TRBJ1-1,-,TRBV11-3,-,TGTGCCAGCAGCCGCGGACAGTCGGACACTGAAGCTTTCTTT,CASSRGQSDTEAFF
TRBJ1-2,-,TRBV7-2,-,TGTGCCAGCAGCCGGGATGAAAACTATGGCTACACCTTC,CASSRDENYGYTF
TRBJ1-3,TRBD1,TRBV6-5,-,TGTGCCAGCAGCAAGACAGGGAACATTGAAAACACCATATATTTT,CASSKTGNIENTIYF
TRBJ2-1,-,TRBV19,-,TGTGCCAGCGGGGGAAATGAGCAGTTCTTC,CASGGNEQFF
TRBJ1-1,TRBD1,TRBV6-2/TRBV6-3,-,TGTGCCAGCAGTTACAACCGGGACAGGGTCGGGAACACTGAAGCTTTCTTT,CASSYNRDRVGNTEAFF
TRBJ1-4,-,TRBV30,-,TGTGCCTGGGCCCGTCGGGGGGCTGGCGAAAAACTGTTTTTT,CAWARRGAGEKLFF
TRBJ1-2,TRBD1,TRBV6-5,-,TGTGCCAGCAGTTCCCCCGGGACAGGGGATAATGGCTACACCTTC,CASSSPGTGDNGYTF
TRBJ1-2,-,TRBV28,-,TGTGCCAGCAGTTTGGGTAACAGGGAAGGCTACACCTTC,CASSLGNREGYTF
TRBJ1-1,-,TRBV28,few,TGTGCCAGCAGTTTATCTCCTAGAAACACTGAAGCTTTCTTT,CASSLSPRNTEAFF
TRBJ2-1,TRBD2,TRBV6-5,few,TGTGCCAGCAGTTATGGGGGGGGTTACAATGAGCAGTTCTTC,CASSYGGGYNEQFF
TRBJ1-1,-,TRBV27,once,TGTGCCAGCAGTTTAATAAGCAGGGGTACTGAAGCTTTCTTT,CASSLISRGTEAFF
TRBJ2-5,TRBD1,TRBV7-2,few,TGTGCCAGCAGCTTCCCGGGACAGGGAAGGAGGACCCAGTACTTC,CASSFPGQGRRTQYF
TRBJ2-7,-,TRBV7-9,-,TGTGCCAGCAGCTCAACTTACGAGCAGTACTTC,CASSSTYEQYF
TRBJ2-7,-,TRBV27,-,TGTGCCAGCAGTTTACAGGGGATCAGGAACGAGCAGTACTTC,CASSLQGIRNEQYF
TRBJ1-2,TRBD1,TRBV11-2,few,TGTGCCAGCAGCGGACTACAGGGGGAGGACTATGGCTACACCTTC,CASSGLQGEDYGYTF
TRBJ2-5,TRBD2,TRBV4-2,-,TGTGCCAGCAGCCAAGCCGGGGGGGCAACTCAAGAGACCCAGTACTTC,CASSQAGGATQETQYF
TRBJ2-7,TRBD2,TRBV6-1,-,TGTGCCAGCAGTGAAACTAGCGGGGACTACGAGCAGTACTTC,CASSETSGDYEQYF
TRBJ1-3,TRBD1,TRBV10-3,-,TGTGCCTCCCAGGACAGGGTTTCAGACACCATATATTTT,CASQDRVSDTIYF
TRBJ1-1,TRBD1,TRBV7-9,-,TGTGCCAGCAGCACTCCGGGACAGGGGGCGCGCGGGACTGAAGCTTTCTTT,CASSTPGQGARGTEAFF
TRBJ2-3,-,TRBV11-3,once,TGTGCCAGCAGCTTAGCGGCAGATACGCAGTATTTT,CASSLAADTQYF
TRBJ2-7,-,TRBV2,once,TGTGCCAGCAGTGGGGGGGTTTTGTACGAGCAGTACTTC,CASSGGVLYEQYF
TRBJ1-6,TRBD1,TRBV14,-,TGTGCCAGCAGCCCCAGGACAGGGGTTGGTAATTCACCCCTCCACTTT,CASSPRTGVGNSPLHF
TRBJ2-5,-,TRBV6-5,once,TGTGCCAGCAGCAACAGTAACCAAGAGACCCAGTACTTC,CASSNSNQETQYF